These T cell receptor beta chains were read from a single sample in a study of cytomegalovirus exposure and HLA in healthy donors. Only in-frame clones appear in the TCRdb table, and some are missing; sequencing was by immunoSEQ multiplex PCR. The sample totals roughly 100,000 clones. Sequencing was carried out using PBMCs. The receptors shown here come from a man in his forties in good health and CMV-seronegative. Each CDR3 is given with its conserved first and last residue. Fields, in order: CDR3 DNA, CDR3 protein, J gene, D gene, V gene. D genes are given only for firm matches.

CDR3nt: TGTGCCAGCAGTTATACCGGGACAGGGACCACTGAAGCTTTCTTT
CDR3aa: CASSYTGTGTTEAFF
j_gene: TRBJ1-1
d_gene: TRBD1
v_gene: TRBV6-5

CDR3nt: TGCGCCAGCAGCTTGGGGCAGTACAATGAGCAGTTCTTC
CDR3aa: CASSLGQYNEQFF
j_gene: TRBJ2-1
d_gene: -
v_gene: TRBV5-1

CDR3nt: TGTGCCAGCAGCAAAGACGGAACAGATAGCTCCTACAATGAGCAGTTCTTC
CDR3aa: CASSKDGTDSSYNEQFF
j_gene: TRBJ2-1
d_gene: -
v_gene: TRBV21-1

CDR3nt: TGTGCCAGCAGTACCCGGACTAGAGAAAAACTGTTTTTT
CDR3aa: CASSTRTREKLFF
j_gene: TRBJ1-4
d_gene: -
v_gene: TRBV27

CDR3nt: TGTGCCTGGAGTGCTTCAGGGGCCAGTGGCTACACCTTC
CDR3aa: CAWSASGASGYTF
j_gene: TRBJ1-2
d_gene: -
v_gene: TRBV30

CDR3nt: TGTGCCAGCTCACCGGGACAGGGTAATTCACCCCTCCACTTT
CDR3aa: CASSPGQGNSPLHF
j_gene: TRBJ1-6
d_gene: TRBD1
v_gene: TRBV18

CDR3nt: TGTGCCAGCAGCACCACTAGCGGAAACAATGAGCAGTTCTTC
CDR3aa: CASSTTSGNNEQFF
j_gene: TRBJ2-1
d_gene: TRBD2
v_gene: TRBV9

CDR3nt: TGTGCCAGCAGCTCTCAACTAGCGGGGGGGCGTAATGAGCAGTTCTTC
CDR3aa: CASSSQLAGGRNEQFF
j_gene: TRBJ2-1
d_gene: TRBD2
v_gene: TRBV7-2

CDR3nt: TGTGCCAGCAGCTTTGGATACAGGGGGCGAACCGAAGCTTTCTTT
CDR3aa: CASSFGYRGRTEAFF
j_gene: TRBJ1-1
d_gene: TRBD1
v_gene: TRBV7-2

CDR3nt: TGTGCCAGCACCCTGGACAGCCCGGGACTAGCGGGAGGCTGGTCCTACGAGCAGTACTTC
CDR3aa: CASTLDSPGLAGGWSYEQYF
j_gene: TRBJ2-7
d_gene: TRBD2
v_gene: TRBV2

CDR3nt: TGCGCCAGCAGTGAAATGGTAGAGGGCACTGAAGCTTTCTTT
CDR3aa: CASSEMVEGTEAFF
j_gene: TRBJ1-1
d_gene: -
v_gene: TRBV10-2

CDR3nt: TGTGCCAGCAGGCCACAGGGGGCTTCTGGAAACACCATATATTTT
CDR3aa: CASRPQGASGNTIYF
j_gene: TRBJ1-3
d_gene: TRBD1
v_gene: TRBV6-5

CDR3nt: TGCGCCAGCAGCCAAGAGGGCGGGCACACCGGGGAGCTGTTTTTT
CDR3aa: CASSQEGGHTGELFF
j_gene: TRBJ2-2
d_gene: -
v_gene: TRBV4-3

CDR3nt: TGTGCCAGCAGTGAGGGTAGCCGGGAGCTGTTTTTT
CDR3aa: CASSEGSRELFF
j_gene: TRBJ2-2
d_gene: -
v_gene: TRBV28

CDR3nt: TGTGCCATCAGTGAGTCGGGGGGGAGTAACTATGGCTACACCTTC
CDR3aa: CAISESGGSNYGYTF
j_gene: TRBJ1-2
d_gene: -
v_gene: TRBV10-3

CDR3nt: TGTGCCAGCAGCTCGGGACTAGTGAGCACAGATACGCAGTATTTT
CDR3aa: CASSSGLVSTDTQYF
j_gene: TRBJ2-3
d_gene: TRBD2
v_gene: TRBV7-2

CDR3nt: TGCGCCAGCAGCTCGCAACTAGGGATGAACACCGGGGAGCTGTTTTTT
CDR3aa: CASSSQLGMNTGELFF
j_gene: TRBJ2-2
d_gene: -
v_gene: TRBV5-1

CDR3nt: TGTGCCAGTAGTACCGGGATTAACTACGAGCAGTACTTC
CDR3aa: CASSTGINYEQYF
j_gene: TRBJ2-7
d_gene: -
v_gene: TRBV19

CDR3nt: TGTGCCAGCAGCCAAGGGCGGGATCAGCCCCAGCATTTT
CDR3aa: CASSQGRDQPQHF
j_gene: TRBJ1-5
d_gene: -
v_gene: TRBV4-2

CDR3nt: TGTGCCAGCACCCCCGGGGGGGCCAGGGGAGGCAATCAGCCCCAGCATTTT
CDR3aa: CASTPGGARGGNQPQHF
j_gene: TRBJ1-5
d_gene: -
v_gene: TRBV2

CDR3nt: TGCGCCAGCAGCTTAACAGGTTACAATGAGCAGTTCTTC
CDR3aa: CASSLTGYNEQFF
j_gene: TRBJ2-1
d_gene: -
v_gene: TRBV5-1

CDR3nt: TGTGCCAGCAGTGAAACGGGGTGGACAGATACGCAGTATTTT
CDR3aa: CASSETGWTDTQYF
j_gene: TRBJ2-3
d_gene: -
v_gene: TRBV6-1

CDR3nt: TGTGCCAGCAGCTTAGGAAATCAGGGGGCGAATGAAAAACTGTTTTTT
CDR3aa: CASSLGNQGANEKLFF
j_gene: TRBJ1-4
d_gene: TRBD1
v_gene: TRBV7-2

CDR3nt: TGTGCCAGCAGCCTCTGGACAGCACCTAGCACAGATACGCAGTATTTT
CDR3aa: CASSLWTAPSTDTQYF
j_gene: TRBJ2-3
d_gene: -
v_gene: TRBV5-4

CDR3nt: TGTGCCAGTGGGGCGGGAGAAGTGATCACCGGGGAGCTGTTTTTT
CDR3aa: CASGAGEVITGELFF
j_gene: TRBJ2-2
d_gene: TRBD2
v_gene: TRBV19

CDR3nt: TGTGCCAGCAGGAGGCAGGGGCAGAACACTGAAGCTTTCTTT
CDR3aa: CASRRQGQNTEAFF
j_gene: TRBJ1-1
d_gene: -
v_gene: TRBV2

CDR3nt: TGCGCCAGCAGCCCTCTCCCGACTAGCGGGGGGCCAGGTGAGCAGTTCTTC
CDR3aa: CASSPLPTSGGPGEQFF
j_gene: TRBJ2-1
d_gene: TRBD2
v_gene: TRBV5-1

CDR3nt: TGTGCCAGCAGGCCGACAGGGGGACTGGAGACCCAGTACTTC
CDR3aa: CASRPTGGLETQYF
j_gene: TRBJ2-5
d_gene: TRBD1
v_gene: TRBV7-2

CDR3nt: TGCGCCAGCGGGGCGCAGAGTGGGCAGAACACTGAAGCTTTCTTT
CDR3aa: CASGAQSGQNTEAFF
j_gene: TRBJ1-1
d_gene: -
v_gene: TRBV4-1

CDR3nt: TGTGCCAGCAGTTACTCGATTGAGGGTCGGGGCGTCCTGACTTTC
CDR3aa: CASSYSIEGRGVLTF
j_gene: TRBJ2-6
d_gene: -
v_gene: TRBV6-5

CDR3nt: TGTGCCAGCAGCCCCCGGACTAGCAGCACAGATACGCAGTATTTT
CDR3aa: CASSPRTSSTDTQYF
j_gene: TRBJ2-3
d_gene: TRBD2
v_gene: TRBV6-5

CDR3nt: TGCGCCAGCAGCCTCGGGGGGGGGACTAGCGGGAATTACGAGCAGTACTTC
CDR3aa: CASSLGGGTSGNYEQYF
j_gene: TRBJ2-7
d_gene: TRBD2
v_gene: TRBV4-3

CDR3nt: TGTGCCAGCAGCTTAGAGGACAGGCCGACCACCTTC
CDR3aa: CASSLEDRPTTF
j_gene: TRBJ1-2
d_gene: TRBD1
v_gene: TRBV7-9

CDR3nt: TGTGCCAGCAGCTTGGCCATCTATGGCTACACCTTC
CDR3aa: CASSLAIYGYTF
j_gene: TRBJ1-2
d_gene: -
v_gene: TRBV5-8

CDR3nt: TGTGCCAGCAGTTTGGGGGACAGGAACACTGAAGCTTTCTTT
CDR3aa: CASSLGDRNTEAFF
j_gene: TRBJ1-1
d_gene: TRBD1
v_gene: TRBV28

CDR3nt: TGTGCCAGCAGCCGAAGGGCGGGACAGGCCGTTTACGAGCAGTACTTC
CDR3aa: CASSRRAGQAVYEQYF
j_gene: TRBJ2-7
d_gene: TRBD1
v_gene: TRBV5-5

CDR3nt: TGTGCCAGCAGCTTCTCCGACACGGCGAAAGGACAGAAATCTAACTATGGCTACACCTTC
CDR3aa: CASSFSDTAKGQKSNYGYTF
j_gene: TRBJ1-2
d_gene: -
v_gene: TRBV11-3

CDR3nt: TGTGCCAGCAGCCATACAGGGGTTCCTGGCTACACCTTC
CDR3aa: CASSHTGVPGYTF
j_gene: TRBJ1-2
d_gene: TRBD1
v_gene: TRBV7-9

CDR3nt: TGTGCCAGCAGCCGAACAACCAAAAACATTCAGTACTTC
CDR3aa: CASSRTTKNIQYF
j_gene: TRBJ2-4
d_gene: -
v_gene: TRBV5-6

CDR3nt: TGTGCCAGCAGCTCCCAGGGGAGGGGAGGCACTGAAGCTTTCTTT
CDR3aa: CASSSQGRGGTEAFF
j_gene: TRBJ1-1
d_gene: -
v_gene: TRBV5-4

CDR3nt: TGCGCCAGGGGGAATGGGGGGGACCTTATCGAGGGCCTACCCTACGAGCAGTACTTC
CDR3aa: CARGNGGDLIEGLPYEQYF
j_gene: TRBJ2-7
d_gene: TRBD2
v_gene: TRBV10-1

CDR3nt: TGTGCCAGCTTTAGGACTAGCGGGAGTCCTGAGCAGTTCTTC
CDR3aa: CASFRTSGSPEQFF
j_gene: TRBJ2-1
d_gene: TRBD2
v_gene: TRBV28

CDR3nt: TGTGCCAGCAGCCCGACCCAACTAAGGACAGGGGGCACAGATACGCAGTATTTT
CDR3aa: CASSPTQLRTGGTDTQYF
j_gene: TRBJ2-3
d_gene: TRBD1
v_gene: TRBV7-9